These 29 T cell receptor beta chains came from one sample sequenced in a study of blood T cell repertoires in COVID-19. Libraries were prepared by immunoSEQ multiplex PCR; TCRdb keeps only in-frame clonotypes and omits some of them. Of some 190,000 clones listed, 84% are singletons. Material for sequencing was PBMCs or T cells enriched from blood (not recorded which). The receptors come from a woman under 40 who had been exposed to COVID-19.

The rearrangement links TRBV11-3 to TRBJ1-2; a possible D gene is TRBD1 (5 bases). Trimming left V 2 bases short and J 2 bases short, with 15 bases between. The CDR3 covers 16 residues. In germline, CDR1 is SGHNT, CDR2 YENEEA. The CDR3 loop is CASSLWRGGKNYGYTF. The CDR3 nucleotides are TGTGCCAGCAGCTTATGGAGGGGAGGTAAAAACTATGGCTACACCTTC.

The chain couples TRBV18 to TRBJ1-4, with D possibly matching TRBD1 (6 bases). Trimming cost V 2 bases and J 5 bases, with 30 bases left between them. Germline V gene lookup returns CDR1 KGHSH and CDR2 LQKENI. This CDR3 contains 21 residues. For the CDR3, the DNA is TGTGCCAGCTCACCAAGCCCTTTCTCGTACAGGGATAGGCCGAAGAATGAAAAACTGTTTTTT. The encoded protein is CASSPSPFSYRDRPKNEKLFF.

The rearrangement joins TRBV7-6 to TRBJ2-7; D is perhaps TRBD1 (6 bases). The CDR3 covers 17 residues. Trimming left V 0 bases short and J 5 bases short, with 20 bases between. Germline V gene data show CDR1 as SGHVS and CDR2 as FNYEAQ. The CDR3 here is CASSLAGTPIGADEQYF. The CDR3 DNA is TGTGCCAGCAGCTTAGCTGGGACACCCATAGGAGCAGACGAGCAGTACTTC.

This chain joins TRBV2 and TRBJ2-3; weak D call: TRBD2 (5 bases). Trimming cost V 4 bases and J 3 bases, with 14 bases left between them. The CDR3 is made up of 15 amino acids. Germline V gene data show CDR1 as SNHLY and CDR2 as FYNNEI. The CDR3 here is CASSVGVSGTDTQYF. The CDR3 coding sequence is TGTGCCAGCAGTGTTGGGGTGTCGGGGACAGATACGCAGTATTTT.

The chain joins TRBV7-8 to TRBJ1-5, with a possible D match to TRBD1 (5 bases). The CDR3 has 16 residues. The germline CDR1 and CDR2 sequences are SGHVS and FQNEAQ. V was pared by 3 bases and J by 1 base, with 13 bases between. The chain's CDR3 is CASSLKQVESNQPQHF. In DNA, the CDR3 is TGTGCCAGCAGCTTGAAACAGGTAGAGAGCAATCAGCCCCAGCATTTT. The full variable domain, its missing parts supplied by reference TRBV7-8 and TRBJ1-5, is GAGVSQSPRYKVAKRGQDVALRCDPISGHVSLFWYQQALGQGPEFLTYFQNEAQLDKSGLPSDRFFAERPEGSVSTLKIQRTQQEDSAVYLCASSLKQVESNQPQHFGDGTRLSIL.

The chain links TRBV21-1 to TRBJ2-1; the table assigns TRBD1, which was not confirmed against the DNA. TRBV21-1 is assigned pseudogene status. The CDR3 is 15 residues long. CDR3 residues: CARGWGQGPYNEQFF. CDR3 bases: TGTGCCAGGGGATGGGGACAGGGGCCCTACAATGAGCAGTTCTTC.

This sequence joins TRBV27 and TRBJ1-5; D may be TRBD1 (5 bases). With 0 bases removed from V and 3 bases from J, the gap between germline ends came to 9 bases. The germline V gene encodes CDR1 MNHEY and CDR2 SMNVEV (reference sequence). The CDR3 runs to 15 residues. The CDR3: CASSLSGQANQPQHF. The CDR3 DNA reads TGTGCCAGCAGTTTATCGGGGCAGGCCAATCAGCCCCAGCATTTT.

This rearrangement joins TRBV30 to TRBJ1-4; 7 bases map to TRBD1. Germline V CDR1 and CDR2: GTSNPN, SVGIG (reference sequence). This CDR3 contains 15 residues. J was trimmed by 4 bases and V by 2 bases; bases with no gene match: 7. The CDR3 here is CAWSPGQALNEKLFF. The CDR3 coding sequence is TGTGCCTGGAGTCCCGGACAGGCTCTTAATGAAAAACTGTTTTTT.

The genes are TRBV30 and TRBJ1-5; no firm D call. Trimming stripped 0 bases from V and 4 bases from J, with 10 bases between. CDR1 and CDR2 (germline): GTSNPN, SVGIG (reference sequence). The CDR3 has 14 residues. The CDR3 DNA reads TGTGCCTGGAGTGTTGGCAGGAAGAATCAGCCCCAGCATTTT. Amino acids: CAWSVGRKNQPQHF.

The gene calls are TRBV18 and TRBJ1-3; TRBD1 agrees at 9 bases. Losses at the gene ends were 3 bases for V and 4 bases for J; bases not matched to a gene: 13. This CDR3 spans 18 amino acids. Germline V CDR1 and CDR2: KGHSH, LQKENI. CDR3 region: CASSPLTGTGLTGNTIYF. CDR3 nucleotides: TGTGCCAGCTCACCCCTAACCGGGACAGGGCTTACGGGAAACACCATATATTTT.

The V and J genes are TRBV6-5 and TRBJ2-7; tentatively, D is TRBD2 (6 bases). The CDR3 covers 15 residues. The V end lost 4 bases, the J end lost 0 bases, and 13 bases lay between the germline ends. Germline V gene sequence: CDR1 MNHEY, CDR2 SVGAGI. CDR3 nucleotide sequence: TGTGCCAGCAGTTGGGGTAGCGGTAGCTCCTACGAGCAGTACTTC. Its translation: CASSWGSGSSYEQYF.

This chain connects TRBV7-2 to TRBJ1-2, with D uncertain. Trimming removed 4 bases from V and 2 bases from J, with 11 bases in between. CDR3 size: 14 residues. Per the germline V gene, CDR1 is SGHTA and CDR2 is FQGNSA. CDR3 amino acids: CASSSGGRNYGYTF. The CDR3, as DNA: TGTGCCAGCAGCTCAGGAGGACGGAACTATGGCTACACCTTC.

The chain joins TRBV29-1 to TRBJ2-5; no clear D. This CDR3 is built from 12 residues. Per germline, CDR1 SQVTM and CDR2 ANQGSEA. Between the trimmed V and J ends, which lost 0 bases and 5 bases, there was a span of 7 bases. The CDR3 coding sequence is TGCAGCGTTGAAGAACGAGTCGAGACCCAGTACTTC. It encodes CSVEERVETQYF.

CDR3 nucleotides: TGCGCCAGCAGCTTGGATCCGGGAAGCAATCAGCCCCAGCATTTT. It codes for CASSLDPGSNQPQHF. The J gene is TRBJ1-5, the V gene TRBV5-1; D ambiguous. Germline V gene sequence: CDR1 SGHRS, CDR2 YFSETQ. The CDR3 sequence is 15 residues long. With 0 bases removed from V and 1 base from J, the gap between germline ends came to 8 bases. Full variable domain (outside the CDR3, taken from reference TRBV5-1 and TRBJ1-5): KAGVTQTPRYLIKTRGQQVTLSCSPISGHRSVSWYQQTPGQGLQFLFEYFSETQRNKGNFPGRFSGRQFSNSRSEMNVSTLELGDSALYLCASSLDPGSNQPQHFGDGTRLSIL.

The chain couples TRBV19 to TRBJ1-1, with 11 bases that match TRBD1. CDR3 length: 18 residues. J gave up 1 base and V 4 bases, and 11 bases lay outside the gene matches. Germline V CDR1 and CDR2: LNHDA, SQIVND (reference sequence). The CDR3 is CASSTDFIGTGGNTEAFF. In DNA form, the CDR3 reads TGTGCCAGTAGTACGGACTTTATTGGGACAGGGGGGAACACTGAAGCTTTCTTT.

The J gene is TRBJ2-5, the V gene TRBV30; D not resolved. Germline V gene sequence: CDR1 GTSNPN, CDR2 SVGIG (reference sequence). V was clipped by 2 bases and J by 5 bases, with 6 bases between them. The CDR3 is made up of 11 amino acids. Here the CDR3 reads CAWSPAETQYF. Written as DNA, the CDR3 is TGTGCCTGGAGTCCAGCGGAGACCCAGTACTTC.

This chain uses TRBV6-5 with TRBJ1-1; no clear D gene. V was pared by 5 bases and J by 3 bases, with 16 bases between. The V gene's germline CDR1 is MNHEY and CDR2 SVGAGI. The CDR3 sequence is 15 residues long. This CDR3 reads CASSLPPYSYTEAFF. CDR3 sequence (DNA): TGTGCCAGCAGTCTCCCCCCTTACAGCTACACTGAAGCTTTCTTT.

The chain couples TRBV19 to TRBJ1-2, with a possible D match to TRBD1 (6 bases). The CDR3 has 15 amino acids. The germline gives CDR1 LNHDA, CDR2 SQIVND (reference sequence). Trimming took off 5 bases at V and 4 bases at J, with 17 bases between the two ends. As DNA, the CDR3 is TGTGCCAGTAGTTTTACAGGGAGCCCGGGCTATGGCTACACCTTC. Residues: CASSFTGSPGYGYTF.

The J gene is TRBJ2-7, the V gene TRBV20-1, with D perhaps TRBD1 (7 bases). Germline CDR1 reads DFQATT; CDR2 reads SNEGSKA (reference sequence). The CDR3 has 11 residues. V gave up 6 bases and J gave up 9 bases, with 15 bases separating them. CDR3: CSAPQGGGQYF. The CDR3, as DNA: TGCAGTGCCCCCCAGGGGGGAGGGCAGTACTTC.

V usage is TRBV3-1 (or the pseudogene TRBV3-2) and J usage is TRBJ2-2; TRBD2 aligns across 10 bases. CDR1 and CDR2 (germline): LGHDT, YNNKEL (reference sequence). The CDR3 covers 20 residues. V shed 4 bases and J 5 bases; nucleotides not matched to a gene: 19. CDR3 sequence: CASSRGPLAGLEFRTGELFF. The DNA of the CDR3 is TGTGCCAGCAGCCGAGGCCCACTAGCGGGGCTGGAGTTTCGGACCGGGGAGCTGTTTTTT.

The V and J genes are TRBV19 and TRBJ1-5, with D perhaps TRBD1 (5 bases). CDR1 is LNHDA and CDR2 is SQIVND in the germline V gene (reference sequence). V was shortened by 1 base and J by 0 bases, with 13 bases between the two germline ends. This CDR3 has 17 amino acids. CDR3 protein: CASSIALGRDSNQPQHF. CDR3 bases: TGTGCCAGTAGTATAGCGTTGGGGCGGGATAGCAATCAGCCCCAGCATTTT.

This sequence joins TRBV19 and TRBJ2-1; 7 nucleotides match TRBD1. Germline V lookup: CDR1 LNHDA, CDR2 SQIVND (reference sequence). V lost 6 bases and J lost 9; bases outside the gene matches: 8. The length of the CDR3 is 13 residues. CDR3 loop: CASRSTGVAEQFF. In DNA, the CDR3 is TGTGCCAGTAGGAGTACAGGGGTCGCTGAGCAGTTCTTC.

V and J are TRBV2 and TRBJ2-2; 8 nucleotides match TRBD1. The CDR3 contains 18 residues. Looked up from germline, CDR1 is SNHLY and CDR2 is FYNNEI. J was trimmed by 1 base and V by 4 bases; bases with no gene match: 11. In nucleotides, the CDR3 is TGTGCCAGCAGTGTTGAAGACAGGGGTTCGCTGAACACCGGGGAGCTGTTTTTT. This codes for CASSVEDRGSLNTGELFF.

This clone was picked up a small number of times. The V call is TRBV7-2, the J call TRBJ2-3; 7 nucleotides match TRBD2. V was clipped by 5 bases and J by 6 bases; unmatched bases: 11. CDR1 is SGHTA, CDR2 FQGNSA, per germline. The CDR3 sequence is 15 residues long. The CDR3 sequence: CASSHRGLSEDTQYF. The CDR3 coding sequence is TGTGCCAGCAGCCACCGGGGACTAAGTGAGGATACGCAGTATTTT.

This clone was detected a few times. V usage is TRBV6-5 and J usage is TRBJ1-1; 7 bases are a match to TRBD1. V shed 10 bases, J shed 3 bases, and the junction held 8 bases outside the gene matches. The length of the CDR3 is 13 residues. The germline V gene encodes CDR1 MNHEY and CDR2 SVGAGI. The CDR3 DNA reads as TGTGCCATCAGACAGGGTCGGGACACTGAAGCTTTCTTT. It translates to CAIRQGRDTEAFF.

This rearrangement joins TRBV19 to TRBJ1-1; 7 bases match TRBD1. The CDR3 runs to 14 residues. Germline lookup yields CDR1 LNHDA and CDR2 SQIVND (reference sequence). J was trimmed by 3 bases and V by 6 bases; bases with no gene match: 7. CDR3 sequence (DNA): TGTGCCAGTAGGAACCGACAGGGATACACTGAAGCTTTCTTT. Encoded protein: CASRNRQGYTEAFF.

V gene TRBV9 combines with J gene TRBJ1-1; 9 bases map to TRBD1. J was trimmed by 12 bases and V by 4 bases; bases with no gene match: 25. Germline V gene data show CDR1 as SGDLS and CDR2 as YYNGEE. The CDR3 totals 18 residues. CDR3 amino acids: CASSPQVRRQGGGFRSFF. For the CDR3, the DNA is TGTGCCAGCAGCCCGCAAGTCCGCCGACAGGGGGGAGGATTCCGGTCTTTCTTT.

Notes on this clone: Relative to the germline gene, one junction end is altered; a read error may explain this. The J gene is TRBJ2-1, the V gene TRBV7-7, with 15 bases aligning to TRBD2. The germline gives CDR1 SSHAT, CDR2 FNYEAQ (reference sequence). This CDR3 region has 16 residues. CDR3 nucleotides: TGTGCTAGCAGCTTAGGACTAGCGGGGGGGTACAATGAGCAGTTCTTC. Its translation is CASSLGLAGGYNEQFF.

The V and J genes are TRBV9 and TRBJ1-3; D ambiguous. The CDR3 length is 15 residues. Trimming stripped 0 bases from V and 0 bases from J, with 7 bases between. Germline assignment: CDR1 SGDLS and CDR2 YYNGEE. The CDR3 DNA follows: TGTGCCAGCAGCGTAGATTCCTTCTCTGGAAACACCATATATTTT. It encodes CASSVDSFSGNTIYF.